A selection of T cell receptor beta chains follows, all from one sample in a study of blood T cell repertoires in COVID-19. Repertoires were generated with immunoSEQ multiplex PCR, while TCRdb's copy carries only in-frame clones and drops some. The sample yields fewer than 250,000 clones, approximately 91% seen once. Sample: peripheral blood. These receptors were taken from a man in his 60s who had recovered from COVID-19. Both conserved end residues are part of each CDR3. D genes are given only for firm matches. The size entry is marked missing in some rows and otherwise reads once, few, many or a size class.

J gene	clone size	D gene	V gene	CDR3 protein	CDR3 DNA
TRBJ2-5	NA	NA	TRBV7-9	CASSLDRQETQYF	TGTGCCAGCAGCTTGGACAGACAAGAGACCCAGTACTTC
TRBJ1-5	NA	NA	TRBV30	CAWSPQGRGNQPQHF	TGTGCCTGGAGCCCCCAGGGGAGAGGCAATCAGCCCCAGCATTTT
TRBJ1-1	NA	NA	TRBV4-3	CASSHDLRDTEAFF	TGCGCCAGCAGCCACGACCTTCGGGACACTGAAGCTTTCTTT
TRBJ1-1	NA	NA	TRBV15	CATSRDRKNTEAFF	TGTGCCACCAGCAGAGACAGAAAAAACACTGAAGCTTTCTTT
TRBJ2-7	NA	NA	TRBV30	CAWSQATYEQYF	TGTGCCTGGAGTCAGGCCACCTACGAGCAGTACTTC
TRBJ1-2	NA	NA	TRBV12-3/TRBV12-4	CASRQGGAYGYTF	TGTGCCAGCAGGCAGGGCGGAGCGTATGGCTACACCTTC
TRBJ2-1	few	NA	TRBV6-6	CASSYLTPGDEQFF	TGTGCCAGCAGTTATCTTACTCCGGGGGATGAGCAGTTCTTC
TRBJ2-7	NA	TRBD2	TRBV10-3	CAIAVAGTSYEQYF	TGTGCCATCGCCGTAGCGGGGACTTCCTACGAGCAGTACTTC
TRBJ2-6	NA	NA	TRBV5-1	CASSPRDSLSGANVLTF	TGCGCCAGCAGCCCGCGGGACTCTCTCTCTGGGGCCAACGTCCTGACTTTC
TRBJ2-1	few	TRBD2	TRBV5-1	CASSFLLAGGPLEQFF	TGCGCCAGCAGCTTTCTTTTAGCGGGAGGGCCGTTGGAGCAGTTCTTC
TRBJ2-1	NA	TRBD2	TRBV4-2	CASSQEGLAGGNEQFF	TGTGCCAGCAGCCAAGAAGGCCTAGCGGGGGGGAATGAGCAGTTCTTC
TRBJ1-1	NA	TRBD1	TRBV10-3	CAISEFRTGGRDTEAFF	TGTGCCATCAGTGAGTTTCGAACAGGGGGCCGCGACACTGAAGCTTTCTTT
TRBJ2-2	NA	NA	TRBV7-9	CASSLMFADTGELFF	TGTGCCAGCAGCCTCATGTTTGCGGACACCGGGGAGCTGTTTTTT
TRBJ2-7	NA	NA	TRBV19	CASSITESYEQYF	TGTGCCAGTAGTATAACAGAGTCCTACGAGCAGTACTTC
TRBJ2-7	once	NA	TRBV21-1	CASSKEFGRAYEQYF	TGTGCCAGCAGCAAAGAATTCGGCAGGGCCTACGAGCAGTACTTC
TRBJ2-3	NA	TRBD1	TRBV7-3	CASSSRTGLADTQYF	TGTGCCAGCAGCAGCAGGACAGGGCTAGCAGATACGCAGTATTTT
TRBJ1-1	NA	NA	TRBV18	CASSPLALQEGNTEAFF	TGTGCCAGCTCACCCTTGGCGCTCCAAGAGGGGAACACTGAAGCTTTCTTT
TRBJ2-3	NA	NA	TRBV6-5	CASRTGKDTQYF	TGTGCCAGCAGAACAGGGAAGGATACGCAGTATTTT
TRBJ2-7	NA	NA	TRBV19	CASSIETGLSYEQYF	TGTGCCAGTAGTATAGAGACAGGCCTCTCCTACGAGCAGTACTTC
TRBJ2-7	NA	TRBD1	TRBV6-5	CASRPDRGRYEQYF	TGTGCCAGCAGGCCGGACAGGGGGCGATACGAGCAGTACTTC
TRBJ2-1	once	NA	TRBV3-1/TRBV3-2	CASSQERLYNEQFF	TGTGCCAGCAGCCAAGAGCGGCTCTACAATGAGCAGTTCTTC
TRBJ2-7	NA	TRBD2	TRBV6-5	CASMASGFYEQYF	TGTGCCAGCATGGCTAGCGGATTCTACGAGCAGTACTTC
TRBJ1-6	NA	NA	TRBV9	CASSLAGDRPLHF	TGTGCCAGCAGTCTGGCGGGGGATCGCCCCCTCCACTTT
TRBJ2-7	NA	TRBD1	TRBV28	CASSQPGQGAYEQYF	TGTGCCAGCAGTCAGCCGGGACAGGGGGCCTACGAGCAGTACTTC
TRBJ1-3	NA	NA	TRBV5-5	CASSLGYRASGNTIYF	TGTGCCAGCAGCTTGGGGTACAGGGCCTCTGGAAACACCATATATTTT
TRBJ2-7	NA	TRBD2	TRBV28	CASSLQAGREQYF	TGTGCCAGCAGTCTCCAAGCCGGGAGGGAGCAGTACTTC
TRBJ2-7	NA	TRBD1	TRBV18	CASSRQGGDYEQYF	TGTGCCAGCTCCCGACAGGGGGGGGACTACGAGCAGTACTTC
TRBJ1-2	NA	NA	TRBV27	CASSFRGGYGYTF	TGTGCCAGCAGTTTTCGCGGCGGCTATGGCTACACCTTC
TRBJ2-7	NA	TRBD2	TRBV4-3	CASSQDWERGVTYEQYF	TGCGCCAGCAGCCAAGATTGGGAGCGGGGCGTTACCTACGAGCAGTACTTC
TRBJ2-3	NA	TRBD2	TRBV2	CASRRAAGGDTQYF	TGTGCCAGCAGAAGGGCGGCGGGAGGGGATACGCAGTATTTT
TRBJ2-5	NA	NA	TRBV25-1	CANHTGEARQETQYF	TGTGCCAACCACACAGGGGAGGCCAGACAAGAGACCCAGTACTTC
TRBJ1-2	NA	TRBD1	TRBV19	CASRTGWSYGYTF	TGTGCCAGTAGGACAGGGTGGTCCTATGGCTACACCTTC
TRBJ1-2	NA	NA	TRBV9	CASSGSYKGYTF	TGTGCCAGCAGCGGCTCGTACAAGGGCTACACCTTC
TRBJ1-4	NA	TRBD1	TRBV7-8	CASSLSGGREKLFF	TGTGCCAGCAGCTTGTCAGGGGGCCGTGAAAAACTGTTTTTT
TRBJ2-2	NA	TRBD2	TRBV6-5	CASSYGPGRTGELFF	TGTGCCAGCAGTTATGGTCCCGGGAGGACCGGGGAGCTGTTTTTT
TRBJ2-1	NA	TRBD2	TRBV27	CASSSSGRNVNEQFF	TGTGCCAGCAGTTCCAGCGGGAGAAATGTCAATGAGCAGTTCTTC
TRBJ2-4	once	NA	TRBV20-1	CSASKRNIQYF	TGCAGTGCTAGCAAGAGGAACATTCAGTACTTC